These 24 T cell receptor beta chains share one sample of origin, sequenced in a study of shared clonotypes between healthy human individuals. Profiling relied on immunoSEQ multiplex PCR, and the TCRdb table lists in-frame clones only, not all of them. Here the sample spans 450,000 to 650,000 clones, roughly four fifths being singletons. Sequenced input: PBMCs. The source is a woman aged 40 to 50 in good health. Some clones in this sample may be carry-over from other donors' samples.

This clone was picked up one time. DNA of the CDR3: TGTGCCTGGAGTGACACCTATGGCTACACCTTC. It encodes CAWSDTYGYTF. The chain uses TRBV30 and TRBJ1-2, with D unresolved. The germline gives CDR1 GTSNPN, CDR2 SVGIG (reference sequence). The CDR3 length is 11 residues. The V gene lost 1 base and the J gene lost 4 bases, with 4 bases spanning the gap. The full variable domain, with the rest looked up from reference TRBV30 and TRBJ1-2, is SQTIHQWPATLVQPVGSPLSLECTVEGTSNPNLYWYRQAAGRGLQLLFYSVGIGQISSEVPQNLSASRPQDRQFILSSKKLLLSDSGFYLCAWSDTYGYTFGSGTRLTVV.

The chain has TRBV7-2 and TRBJ2-7; 11 nucleotides match TRBD2. J gave up 3 bases and V 5 bases, and 15 bases lay outside the gene matches. This CDR3 comprises 18 residues. Germline V CDR1 and CDR2: SGHTA, FQGNSA. The CDR3 loop reads CASSEMTSGDVIFYEQYF. In DNA, the CDR3 is TGTGCCAGCAGCGAAATGACTAGCGGGGACGTTATATTCTACGAGCAGTACTTC.

This chain uses TRBV27 with TRBJ1-1, with D unresolved. Trimming took 10 bases from V and 3 from J, leaving 21 bases between them. The CDR3 extends over 15 amino acids. CDR1 is MNHEY and CDR2 is SMNVEV in the germline V gene (reference sequence). The CDR3 DNA follows: TGTGCCACCAGCCGGCGCCCCCAGGCTTACACTGAAGCTTTCTTT. It specifies CATSRRPQAYTEAFF.

A few counts support this clone. The chain is built from TRBV2 and TRBJ2-1, with 8 bases that match TRBD1. Trimming removed 8 bases from V and 7 bases from J; junction bases left unmatched: 10. Germline V lookup: CDR1 SNHLY, CDR2 FYNNEI. The CDR3 is 14 amino acids. The DNA for the CDR3 is TGTGCCAGCGCGGACAGGGTCTCTTGGAATGAGCAGTTCTTC. This translates into CASADRVSWNEQFF.

The chain is built from TRBV5-1 and TRBJ2-3; D gene uncertain. There are 16 residues in the CDR3. Deletions cut 4 bases from V and 4 bases from J, with 19 bases between. Per the germline V gene, CDR1 is SGHRS and CDR2 is YFSETQ. CDR3 nucleotide sequence: TGCGCCAGCAGCCGTACGAAGCTCCTAGGCGCAGATACGCAGTATTTT. This gives the protein CASSRTKLLGADTQYF.

This clone was detected once. The J gene is TRBJ2-3, the V gene TRBV2, with D maybe TRBD2 (6 bases). Germline assignment: CDR1 SNHLY and CDR2 FYNNEI. V was pared by 5 bases and J by 4 bases, with 13 bases between. This CDR3 has 14 amino acids. This CDR3 reads CASSSQTRPDTQYF. The DNA for the CDR3 is TGTGCCAGCAGTTCACAGACTAGGCCAGATACGCAGTATTTT. Combining the CDR3 with reference TRBV2 and TRBJ2-3 gives the whole variable domain EPEVTQTPSHQVTQMGQEVILRCVPISNHLYFYWYRQILGQKVEFLVSFYNNEISEKSEIFDDQFSVERPDGSNFTLKIRSTKLEDSAMYFCASSSQTRPDTQYFGPGTRLTVL.

The chain links TRBV2 to TRBJ2-1, with D maybe TRBD2 (6 bases). The CDR3 runs to 15 residues. Germline CDR1 and CDR2: SNHLY and FYNNEI. Trimming left V 7 bases short and J 0 bases short, with 13 bases between. The CDR3 DNA reads as TGTGCCAGCACTTCGGGACTGAGCTCCTACAATGAGCAGTTCTTC. Protein: CASTSGLSSYNEQFF.

This rearrangement joins TRBV7-9 to TRBJ2-5; TRBD2 agrees at 11 bases. CDR3 length: 16 amino acids. Trimming took 1 base from V and 1 from J; bases not matched to a gene: 2. From germline, CDR1 is SEHNR and CDR2 FQNEAQ (reference sequence). In DNA, the CDR3 is TGTGCCAGCAGCTTAGGGCTAGCGGGAGGCCAAGAGACCCAGTACTTC. This gives the protein CASSLGLAGGQETQYF.

The gene calls are TRBV6-4 and TRBJ1-1; D unresolved. Germline V gene data show CDR1 as MRHNA and CDR2 as SNTAGT. The CDR3 length is 15 residues. Trimming took off 0 bases at V and 1 base at J, with 9 bases between the two ends. CDR3 DNA sequence: TGTGCCAGCAGTGACTCGCGGCACAAGAACACTGAAGCTTTCTTT. It yields the protein CASSDSRHKNTEAFF.

J is TRBJ1-2 and V is TRBV7-9; D remains ambiguous. Germline assignment: CDR1 SEHNR and CDR2 FQNEAQ (reference sequence). This CDR3 has 13 residues. V lost 2 bases and J 2 bases, leaving 6 bases between the germline ends. CDR3 sequence: CASSLNSNYGYTF. The CDR3, as DNA: TGTGCCAGCAGCTTAAACAGCAACTATGGCTACACCTTC.

On this clone itself: Other DNA sequences in the same sample also yield this CDR3. The chain carries TRBV5-1 and TRBJ2-3; D possibly corresponds to TRBD2 (5 bases). Trimming left V 0 bases short and J 0 bases short, with 8 bases between. Per the germline V gene, CDR1 is SGHRS and CDR2 is YFSETQ. This CDR3 comprises 15 residues. The CDR3 region has the DNA TGCGCCAGCAGCTTGGGAGCGGTCAGCACAGATACGCAGTATTTT. This sequence encodes CASSLGAVSTDTQYF.

This clone appeared a single time. V is TRBV5-1 and J is TRBJ2-1; possibly TRBD1 or TRBD2 for D (7 bases each). The germline V gene has CDR1 SGHRS and CDR2 YFSETQ. The CDR3 totals 17 residues. The germline V and J ends were trimmed by 1 base and 4 bases, with 18 bases remaining between them. The CDR3 region is CASSLNRGGGIYNEQFF. DNA for the CDR3: TGCGCCAGCAGCTTGAACCGGGGAGGGGGCATTTACAATGAGCAGTTCTTC.

The chain is built from TRBV6-5 and TRBJ2-7, with 7 bases lining up with TRBD1. The CDR3 consists of 15 residues. With V trimmed by 2 bases and J by 0 bases, 4 bases remained unmatched. The V gene's germline CDR1 is MNHEY and CDR2 SVGAGI. The CDR3 region has the DNA TGTGCCAGCAGTTACGGGCAGGGGGACTCCTACGAGCAGTACTTC. Translating gives CASSYGQGDSYEQYF.

This clone has ten or more counts. The chain links TRBV4-2 to TRBJ2-3; D assignment may be TRBD1 or TRBD2 (5 bases each). The germline V gene has CDR1 LGHNA and CDR2 YNFKEQ. CDR3 length equals 14 residues. V lost 1 base to trimming and J lost 15 bases, with 20 bases between them. This CDR3 reads CASSQVRESRRRYF. Here the CDR3 DNA reads TGTGCCAGCAGCCAAGTCAGGGAGTCCCGCCGCCGATATTTT.

The rearrangement joins TRBV19 to TRBJ1-2; 9 bases match TRBD1. This CDR3 has 13 amino acids. Germline V gene data show CDR1 as LNHDA and CDR2 as SQIVND (reference sequence). J gave up 5 bases and V 6 bases, and 4 bases lay outside the gene matches. The CDR3 reads CASRIGQGYGYTF. Written as DNA, the CDR3 is TGTGCCAGTAGAATCGGACAGGGGTATGGCTACACCTTC.

J is TRBJ1-1 and V is TRBV30; D unresolved. V dropped 2 bases and J dropped 4 bases, with 11 bases sitting between them. The V gene's germline CDR1 is GTSNPN and CDR2 SVGIG (reference sequence). The CDR3 runs to 13 residues. The CDR3 region is CAWSTGFGTEAFF. DNA for the CDR3: TGTGCCTGGAGTACGGGGTTCGGCACTGAAGCTTTCTTT.

The chain couples TRBV11-2 to TRBJ2-5; 7 bases fit TRBD1. Trimming at V came to 0 bases and at J to 4 bases, leaving 8 bases not matched to a gene. Germline V lookup: CDR1 SGHAT, CDR2 FQNNGV. The CDR3 has 16 amino acids. The CDR3 DNA reads as TGTGCCAGCAGCTTAGAGGTATGGGACAGTGGAGAGACCCAGTACTTC. Its protein product is CASSLEVWDSGETQYF.

This clone was counted only a few times. This chain connects TRBV4-2 to TRBJ1-1; 9 bases agree with TRBD1. CDR1 is LGHNA, CDR2 YNFKEQ, per germline. This CDR3 contains 15 residues. V shed 0 bases, J shed 6 bases, and the junction held 5 bases outside the gene matches. The CDR3 DNA sequence: TGTGCCAGCAGCCAAGAGACAGGGGGTCTTCCTGAAGCTTTCTTT. Residues: CASSQETGGLPEAFF.

As for this clone: The sample holds other DNA sequences that translate to the same CDR3. V usage is TRBV28 and J usage is TRBJ1-1; TRBD1 aligns across 12 bases. This CDR3 comprises 16 residues. Per the germline V gene, CDR1 is MDHEN and CDR2 is SYDVKM. V dropped 2 bases and J dropped 3; count of bases not matched to a gene: 4. CDR3 sequence reads: CASSLPGQGADTEAFF. The DNA for the CDR3 is TGTGCCAGCAGTTTACCGGGACAGGGGGCTGACACTGAAGCTTTCTTT.

The chain joins TRBV19 to TRBJ2-2; 7 nucleotides align to TRBD1. Germline V gene sequence: CDR1 LNHDA, CDR2 SQIVND (reference sequence). V shed 6 bases, J shed 5 bases, and the junction held 15 bases outside the gene matches. This CDR3 is built from 17 residues. The CDR3 DNA follows: TGTGCCAGTAGACTGACGACCGGGACAGAAGAGACCGGGGAGCTGTTTTTT. Its protein is CASRLTTGTEETGELFF.

On this clone: This is likely an artifact of a read error, given a far larger clone one base away. Other nucleotide sequences from this sample produce the same CDR3. The chain recombines TRBV7-3 with TRBJ1-1, with D unclear. The CDR3 has 16 amino acids. The ends were cut back, 5 bases at V and 4 bases at J, with 20 bases in the middle. Germline lookup yields CDR1 SGHTA and CDR2 FQGTGA. The CDR3 here is CASSPSPTAASTEAFF. Written as DNA, the CDR3 is TGTGCCAGCAGCCCATCCCCGACTGCAGCGAGCACTGAAGCTTTCTTT.

The rearrangement uses TRBV25-1 and TRBJ1-1; D call uncertain. Germline lookup yields CDR1 MGHDK and CDR2 SYGVNS. The CDR3 loop spans 14 amino acids. Trimming pared 3 bases from V and 1 base from J, leaving 9 bases between. The CDR3 DNA sequence: TGTGCCAGCAGTGAGTCGATAGCGAACACTGAAGCTTTCTTT. Translating gives CASSESIANTEAFF.

This clone was seen ten or more times. Other DNA sequences in this sample translate to the same CDR3. The chain couples TRBV7-9 to TRBJ2-7; 8 bases fit TRBD2. CDR1 is SEHNR, CDR2 FQNEAQ, per germline (reference sequence). V dropped 5 bases and J dropped 0; count of bases not matched to a gene: 6. The CDR3 covers 15 residues. CDR3 coding DNA: TGTGCCAGCAGCCAGAGCGGGAGCCCCTCCTACGAGCAGTACTTC. Translated, it gives CASSQSGSPSYEQYF.

The chain combines TRBV10-3 with TRBJ2-3, with 9 bases matching TRBD2. Germline loops: CDR1 ENHRY, CDR2 SYGVKD. V lost 6 bases to trimming and J lost 0 bases; unmatched junction nucleotides: 4. The CDR3 is 15 residues long. The CDR3 loop is CAISLAGTSTDTQYF. DNA of the CDR3: TGTGCCATCAGCCTAGCGGGAACTAGCACAGATACGCAGTATTTT.